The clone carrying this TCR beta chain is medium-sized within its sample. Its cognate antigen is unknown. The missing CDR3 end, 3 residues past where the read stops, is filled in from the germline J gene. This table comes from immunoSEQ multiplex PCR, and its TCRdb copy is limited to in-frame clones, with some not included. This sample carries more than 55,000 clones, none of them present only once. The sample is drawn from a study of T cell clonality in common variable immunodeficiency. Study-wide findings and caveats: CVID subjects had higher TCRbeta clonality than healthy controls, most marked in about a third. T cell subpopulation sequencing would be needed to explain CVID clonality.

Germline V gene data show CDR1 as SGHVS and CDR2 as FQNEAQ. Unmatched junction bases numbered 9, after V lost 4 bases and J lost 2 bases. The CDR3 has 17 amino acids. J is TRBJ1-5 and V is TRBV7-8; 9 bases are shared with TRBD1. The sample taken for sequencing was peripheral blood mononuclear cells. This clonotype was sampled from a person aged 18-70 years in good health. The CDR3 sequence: CASSSNTGGGGNQPQHF. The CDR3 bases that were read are TGTGCCAGCAGCTCCAATACAGGGGGCGGTGGCAATCAGCCC. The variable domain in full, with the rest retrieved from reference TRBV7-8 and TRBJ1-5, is GAGVSQSPRYKVAKRGQDVALRCDPISGHVSLFWYQQALGQGPEFLTYFQNEAQLDKSGLPSDRFFAERPEGSVSTLKIQRTQQEDSAVYLCASSSNTGGGGNQPQHFGDGTRLSIL.